This T cell receptor (beta chain) was recovered during a study of blood T cell repertoires in COVID-19. Study as a whole: COVID-19 samples, acute and convalescent, were from the United States, Italy and Spain.

Participants were aged about 18 to 100 years from some 24 US areas. What the recovered Cohort 3 donors had was two negative PCRs, clearance, or symptom resolution. Per the original data handling: Scientists estimated how many nucleated cells there were by amplifying reference gene primers. TCRdb's table, derived via immunoSEQ multiplex PCR, lists solely in-frame clones and lacks some. D and trimming come from the DNA, and the V and J calls and clone size come from that table. The data show 450,000 to 500,000 clones, about nine tenths seen once. The specimen was PBMCs or T cells enriched from blood (not recorded which). The sequence derives from a woman in her late teens or twenties who had recovered from COVID-19.

The CDR3: CASSPKTGGLTDTQYF. CDR3 nucleotide sequence: TGCGCCAGCAGCCCAAAGACAGGGGGTCTCACAGATACGCAGTATTTT. The chain is built from TRBV5-1 and TRBJ2-3; 9 bases line up with TRBD1. V trimming: 4 bases; J trimming: 2 bases; junction bases outside the gene matches: 8. Germline CDR1 is SGHRS and CDR2 is YFSETQ. The CDR3 is 16 residues long. The variable domain in full, completed from reference TRBV5-1 and TRBJ2-3, reads KAGVTQTPRYLIKTRGQQVTLSCSPISGHRSVSWYQQTPGQGLQFLFEYFSETQRNKGNFPGRFSGRQFSNSRSEMNVSTLELGDSALYLCASSPKTGGLTDTQYFGPGTRLTVL.